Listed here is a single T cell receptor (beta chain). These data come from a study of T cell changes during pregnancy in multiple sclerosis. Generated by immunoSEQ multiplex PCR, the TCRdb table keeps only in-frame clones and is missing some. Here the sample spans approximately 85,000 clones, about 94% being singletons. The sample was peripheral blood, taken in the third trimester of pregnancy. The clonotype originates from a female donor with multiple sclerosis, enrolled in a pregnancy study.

CDR3 sequence reads: CASSSIDPGTEAFF. The CDR3 bases are TGTGCCAGCAGTTCGATAGATCCGGGGACTGAAGCTTTCTTT. The genes are TRBV27 and TRBJ1-1; D is ambiguous. CDR1 and CDR2 from the germline V gene are MNHEY and SMNVEV (reference sequence). The ends were cut back, 4 bases at V and 5 bases at J, with 14 bases in the middle. CDR3 length: 14 residues.